The source of this T cell receptor (beta chain) is a study of blood T cell repertoires in COVID-19. Looking at the study overall: PBMCs, B-cell-depleted T cells, or T cells were the source of the cDNA or gDNA that made up the material.

Methods used by the authors: How many nucleated cells were present was estimated from reference gene primer amplification. Measured with immunoSEQ multiplex PCR; TCRdb has only the in-frame clones, and not every one. V and J calls and clone size are copied from that table; D and trimming were computed from the DNA. The sample has 150,000 to 250,000 clones; roughly 83% are singletons. Looked up from germline, CDR1 is MNHEY and CDR2 is SMNVEV (reference sequence). The CDR3 spans 16 residues. The V and J ends lost 2 bases and 7 bases, in that order; junction bases with no gene match: 7. Sequenced: peripheral blood. The clonotype was recovered from a woman aged 40-49 years with COVID-19, enrolled during active disease. The chain couples TRBV27 to TRBJ2-1; 11 bases match TRBD2. The CDR3 is CASSLLLAGVINEQFF. The CDR3 DNA reads TGTGCCAGCAGTTTACTACTAGCGGGGGTTATTAATGAGCAGTTCTTC.